A single sample gave rise to the 8 T cell receptor beta chains below, sequenced in a study of blood T cells in healthy people across ages. Together with a sample-barcoded 5' primer, a J-beta primer mix was included in a second PCR lasting about 7 to 11 cycles. TCRdb reprocessed the 5' RACE reads with MiXCR, giving one entry per CDR3 protein. The sample yields 1.5 million to 2 million distinct CDR3 sequences, approximately 50% seen once. Specimen: blood. The receptors shown here come from a woman aged 40-49 years in good health.

The chain is built from TRBV27 and TRBJ2-3; possible D gene TRBD2, 6 bases. Germline V CDR1 and CDR2: MNHEY, SMNVEV (reference sequence). Trimming cost V 8 bases and J 3 bases, with 15 bases left between them. The CDR3 is made up of 14 amino acids. This CDR3 reads CASAGPMGTDTQYF. CDR3 DNA: TGTGCCAGCGCGGGGCCGATGGGTACAGATACGCAGTATTTT.

This clonotype has just a few counts. The rearrangement joins TRBV3-1 to TRBJ2-5; the D call may be TRBD1 or TRBD2 (6 bases each). Between the trimmed V and J ends, which lost 4 bases and 5 bases, there was a span of 14 bases. This CDR3 has 14 amino acids. The germline V gene encodes CDR1 LGHDT and CDR2 YNNKEL (reference sequence). CDR3 sequence (DNA): TGTGCCAGCAGCCGTGGAGGGGGTGTGGAGACCCAGTACTTC. Translated, it gives CASSRGGGVETQYF.

The rearrangement joins TRBV7-2 to TRBJ2-3, with 10 positions matching TRBD2. Germline V gene sequence: CDR1 SGHTA, CDR2 FQGNSA. The V and J ends lost 5 bases and 4 bases, in that order; junction bases with no gene match: 9. The CDR3 is 16 amino acids. The CDR3, as DNA: TGTGCCAGCAGCCTAAAGCGGGGGGGAGGATCAGATACGCAGTATTTT. Encoded protein: CASSLKRGGGSDTQYF.

This chain connects TRBV14 to TRBJ2-1; TRBD1 is a possible D gene (6 bases). V was trimmed by 1 base and J by 2 bases, leaving 9 bases between them. Germline assignment: CDR1 SGHDN and CDR2 FVKESK. This CDR3 spans 15 amino acids. The CDR3 sequence is CASSQAGVTYNEQFF. As DNA, the CDR3 is TGTGCCAGCAGCCAAGCAGGGGTTACCTACAATGAGCAGTTCTTC.

V usage is TRBV11-2 and J usage is TRBJ2-5, with TRBD2 matching over 11 bases. The closer fit of TRBJ2-7 to the DNA end suggests the J call may be wrong. The V gene's germline CDR1 is SGHAT and CDR2 FQNNGV. The CDR3 sequence is 18 residues long. The CDR3 reads CASSPVWVAGGKGYEQYF. The CDR3 DNA sequence: TGTGCCAGCAGCCCCGTATGGGTAGCGGGGGGGAAAGGTTACGAGCAGTACTTC.

This clonotype was observed a few times. The gene calls are TRBV5-4 and TRBJ2-5, with 7 bases fitting TRBD1. Germline V CDR1 and CDR2: SGHNT, YYREEE (reference sequence). V trimming: 4 bases; J trimming: 3 bases; junction bases outside the gene matches: 6. The CDR3 spans 14 residues. The CDR3 DNA sequence: TGTGCCAGCAGCCTGGAGACAGGGAAAGAGACCCAGTACTTC. Its translation: CASSLETGKETQYF.

The gene calls are TRBV12-3 or TRBV12-4 and TRBJ2-7; tentative D call: TRBD1 (6 bases). This CDR3 is 12 amino acids long. V was trimmed by 3 bases and J by 12 bases, leaving 15 bases between them. Written as DNA, the CDR3 is TGTGCCAGCAGTTTGATTTGGGGACACGCGTACTTC. This gives the protein CASSLIWGHAYF.

The gene calls are TRBV20-1 and TRBJ1-1; D gene ambiguous. V shed 0 bases and J shed 0 bases, with 11 bases lying between them. The CDR3 loop spans 15 amino acids. Per germline, CDR1 DFQATT and CDR2 SNEGSKA (reference sequence). The CDR3 nucleotides read TGCAGTGCTAGAGACGGAGCCGTGATGAACACTGAAGCTTTCTTT. Translation: CSARDGAVMNTEAFF.